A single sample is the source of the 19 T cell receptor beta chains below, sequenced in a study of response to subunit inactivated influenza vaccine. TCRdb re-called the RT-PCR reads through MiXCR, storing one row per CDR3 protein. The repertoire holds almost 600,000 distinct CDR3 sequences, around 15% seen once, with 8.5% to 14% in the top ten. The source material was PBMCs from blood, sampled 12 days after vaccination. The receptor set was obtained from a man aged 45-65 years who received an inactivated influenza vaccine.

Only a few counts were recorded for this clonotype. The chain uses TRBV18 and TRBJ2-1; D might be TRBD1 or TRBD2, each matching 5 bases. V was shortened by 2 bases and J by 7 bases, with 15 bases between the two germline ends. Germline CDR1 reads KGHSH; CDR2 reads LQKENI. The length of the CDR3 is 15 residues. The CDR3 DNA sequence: TGTGCCAGCTCACCATCCCAGGGACGGCTAAATGAGCAGTTCTTC. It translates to CASSPSQGRLNEQFF.

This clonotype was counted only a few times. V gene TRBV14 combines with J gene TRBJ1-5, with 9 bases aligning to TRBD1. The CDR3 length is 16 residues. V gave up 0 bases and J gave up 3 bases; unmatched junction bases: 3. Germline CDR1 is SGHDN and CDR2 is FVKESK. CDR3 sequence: CASSQEGQGFNQPQHF. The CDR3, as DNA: TGTGCCAGCAGCCAAGAAGGACAGGGGTTCAATCAGCCCCAGCATTTT.

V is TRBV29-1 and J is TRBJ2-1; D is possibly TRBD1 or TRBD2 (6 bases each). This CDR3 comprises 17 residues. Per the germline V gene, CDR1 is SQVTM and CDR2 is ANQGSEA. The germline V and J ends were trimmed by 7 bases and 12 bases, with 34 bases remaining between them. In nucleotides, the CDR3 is TGCAGCGCCCAATGGGGTGTGGGGGGCGTTGGGGTTCAAGGGCAGTTCTTC. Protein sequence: CSAQWGVGGVGVQGQFF.

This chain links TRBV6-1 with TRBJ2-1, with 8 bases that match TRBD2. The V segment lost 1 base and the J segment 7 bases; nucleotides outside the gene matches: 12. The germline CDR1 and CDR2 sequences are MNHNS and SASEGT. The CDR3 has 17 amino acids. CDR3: CASSEEPLAGYRNEQFF. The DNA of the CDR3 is TGTGCCAGCAGTGAAGAACCATTAGCGGGGTACAGGAATGAGCAGTTCTTC.

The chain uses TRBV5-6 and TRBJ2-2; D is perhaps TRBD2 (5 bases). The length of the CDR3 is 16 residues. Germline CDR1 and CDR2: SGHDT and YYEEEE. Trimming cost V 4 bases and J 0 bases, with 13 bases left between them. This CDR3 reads CASSLRVLTNTGELFF. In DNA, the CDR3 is TGTGCCAGCAGCCTGAGGGTCCTGACGAACACCGGGGAGCTGTTTTTT. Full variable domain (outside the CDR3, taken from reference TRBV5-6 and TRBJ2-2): DAGVTQSPTHLIKTRGQQVTLRCSPKSGHDTVSWYQQALGQGPQFIFQYYEEEERQRGNFPDRFSGHQFPNYSSELNVNALLLGDSALYLCASSLRVLTNTGELFFGEGSRLTVL.

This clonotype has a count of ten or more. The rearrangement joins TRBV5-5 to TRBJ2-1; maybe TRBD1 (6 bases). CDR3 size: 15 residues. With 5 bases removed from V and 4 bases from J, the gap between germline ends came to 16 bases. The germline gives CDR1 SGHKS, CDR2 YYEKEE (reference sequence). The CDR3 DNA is TGTGCCAGCAGGATACTCTCAGGGGCGTACAATGAGCAGTTCTTC. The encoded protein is CASRILSGAYNEQFF.

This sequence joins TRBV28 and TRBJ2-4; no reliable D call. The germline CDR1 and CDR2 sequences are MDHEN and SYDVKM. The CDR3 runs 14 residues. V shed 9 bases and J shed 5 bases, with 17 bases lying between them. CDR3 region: CARGPGPDENIQYF. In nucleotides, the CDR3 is TGTGCCAGGGGCCCCGGGCCGGATGAAAACATTCAGTACTTC.

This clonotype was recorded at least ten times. The CDR3 DNA is TGTGCCAGCAGTTACAAGGGGCAGAGCGGGGAGCTGTTTTTT. It codes for CASSYKGQSGELFF. The V call is TRBV6-5, the J call TRBJ2-2; D may be TRBD1 (5 bases). V dropped 2 bases and J dropped 7 bases, with 11 bases sitting between them. This CDR3 region has 14 residues. The germline CDR1 and CDR2 sequences are MNHEY and SVGAGI.

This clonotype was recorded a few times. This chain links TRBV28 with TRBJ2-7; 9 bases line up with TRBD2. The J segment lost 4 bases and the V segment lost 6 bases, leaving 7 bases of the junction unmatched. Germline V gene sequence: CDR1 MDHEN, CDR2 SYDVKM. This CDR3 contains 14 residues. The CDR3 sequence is CASRISGSSYEQYF. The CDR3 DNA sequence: TGTGCCAGCAGAATTAGCGGGAGTTCGTACGAGCAGTACTTC.

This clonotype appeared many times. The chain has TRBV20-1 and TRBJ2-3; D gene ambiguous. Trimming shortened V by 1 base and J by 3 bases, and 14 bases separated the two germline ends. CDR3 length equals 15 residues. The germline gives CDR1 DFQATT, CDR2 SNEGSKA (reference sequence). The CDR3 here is CSARGFVGLTDTQYF. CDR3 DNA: TGCAGTGCTAGAGGTTTTGTTGGGTTGACAGATACGCAGTATTTT.

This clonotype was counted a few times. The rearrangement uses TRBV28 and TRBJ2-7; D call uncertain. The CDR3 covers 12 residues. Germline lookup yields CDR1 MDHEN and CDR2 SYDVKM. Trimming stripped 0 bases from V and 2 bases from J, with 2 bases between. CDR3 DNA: TGTGCCAGCAGTTTATGGCCCTACGAGCAGTACTTC. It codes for CASSLWPYEQYF. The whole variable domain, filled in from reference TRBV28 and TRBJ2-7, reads DVKVTQSSRYLVKRTGEKVFLECVQDMDHENMFWYRQDPGLGLRLIYFSYDVKMKEKGDIPEGYSVSREKKERFSLILESASTNQTSMYLCASSLWPYEQYFGPGTRLTVT.

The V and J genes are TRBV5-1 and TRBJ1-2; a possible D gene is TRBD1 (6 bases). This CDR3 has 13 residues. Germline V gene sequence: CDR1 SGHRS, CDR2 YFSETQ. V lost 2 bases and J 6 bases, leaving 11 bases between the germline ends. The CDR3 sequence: CASSFSGDDGYTF. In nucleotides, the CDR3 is TGCGCCAGCAGCTTTTCAGGGGATGATGGCTACACCTTC.

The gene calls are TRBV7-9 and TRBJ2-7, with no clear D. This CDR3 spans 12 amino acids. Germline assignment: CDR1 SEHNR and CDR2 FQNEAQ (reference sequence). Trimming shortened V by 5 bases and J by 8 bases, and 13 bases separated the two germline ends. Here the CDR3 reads CASSLDVGKQYF. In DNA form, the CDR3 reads TGTGCCAGCAGCCTAGATGTCGGTAAGCAGTACTTC.

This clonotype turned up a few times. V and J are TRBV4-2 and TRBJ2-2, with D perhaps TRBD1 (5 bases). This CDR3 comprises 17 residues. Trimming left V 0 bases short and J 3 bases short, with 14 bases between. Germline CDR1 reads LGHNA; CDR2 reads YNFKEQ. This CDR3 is CASSQDLTRAYTGELFF. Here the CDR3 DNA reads TGTGCCAGCAGCCAAGATTTGACCAGGGCTTACACCGGGGAGCTGTTTTTT.

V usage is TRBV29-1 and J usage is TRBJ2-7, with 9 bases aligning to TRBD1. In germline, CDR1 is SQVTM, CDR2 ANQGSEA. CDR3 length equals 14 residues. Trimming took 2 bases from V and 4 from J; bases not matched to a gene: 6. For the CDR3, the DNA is TGCAGCGTTGAAACCGGGACAGGGCCATACGAGCAGTACTTC. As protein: CSVETGTGPYEQYF.

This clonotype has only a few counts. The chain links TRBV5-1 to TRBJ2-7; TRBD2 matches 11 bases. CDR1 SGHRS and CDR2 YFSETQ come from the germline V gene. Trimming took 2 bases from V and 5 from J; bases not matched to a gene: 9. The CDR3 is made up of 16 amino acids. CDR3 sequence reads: CASSFPIAGGGDEQYF. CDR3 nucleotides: TGCGCCAGCAGCTTCCCTATAGCGGGAGGGGGCGACGAGCAGTACTTC. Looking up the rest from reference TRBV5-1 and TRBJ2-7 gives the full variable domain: KAGVTQTPRYLIKTRGQQVTLSCSPISGHRSVSWYQQTPGQGLQFLFEYFSETQRNKGNFPGRFSGRQFSNSRSEMNVSTLELGDSALYLCASSFPIAGGGDEQYFGPGTRLTVT.

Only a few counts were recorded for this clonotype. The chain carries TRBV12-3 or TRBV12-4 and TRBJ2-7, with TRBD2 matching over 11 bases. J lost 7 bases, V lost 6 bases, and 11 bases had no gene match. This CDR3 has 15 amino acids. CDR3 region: CASSPTSGGIREQYF. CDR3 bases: TGTGCCAGCAGCCCAACTAGCGGGGGCATTAGGGAGCAGTACTTC.

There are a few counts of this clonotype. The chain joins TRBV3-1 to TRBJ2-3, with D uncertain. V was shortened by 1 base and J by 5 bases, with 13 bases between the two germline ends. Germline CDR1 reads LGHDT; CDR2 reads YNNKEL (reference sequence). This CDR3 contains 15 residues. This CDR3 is CASSQGIGFVDTQYF. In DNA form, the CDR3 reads TGTGCCAGCAGCCAAGGCATCGGTTTCGTAGATACGCAGTATTTT.

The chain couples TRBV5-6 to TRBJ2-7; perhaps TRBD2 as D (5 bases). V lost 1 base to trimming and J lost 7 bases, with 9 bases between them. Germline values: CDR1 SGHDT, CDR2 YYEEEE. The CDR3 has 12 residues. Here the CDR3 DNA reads TGTGCCAGCAGCTTGCTCTCGGGGGAGCAGTACTTC. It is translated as CASSLLSGEQYF.